Given below is one T cell receptor beta chain in context. Under the authors' procedure: Reference gene primer amplification in the assay estimated nucleated cell counts. Produced via immunoSEQ multiplex PCR; TCRdb's table is partial and in-frame only. V, J and clone size are those of that table, while D and trimming were read from the DNA. The table shows 200,000 to 250,000 clones, with around 86% occurring only once. J gave up 0 bases and V 5 bases, and 5 bases lay outside the gene matches. The germline gives CDR1 KGHSH, CDR2 LQKENI. This CDR3 contains 15 residues. This specimen comes from a study of blood T cell repertoires in COVID-19.

Sample: peripheral blood. The clonotype was recovered from a woman aged 45-60 years with COVID-19, enrolled during active disease. The chain recombines TRBV18 with TRBJ2-3; TRBD2 aligns across 7 bases. The CDR3 spells CASSSTSASTDTQYF. CDR3 coding DNA: TGTGCCAGCTCATCCACTAGCGCGAGCACAGATACGCAGTATTTT.